This record covers a single T cell receptor (beta chain). The antigen is not known. This record belongs to a study of T cell responses to AZD1222 COVID-19 vaccine. Study observations and caveats: At study baseline, merely more than 5 AZD1222 recipients were seropositive. In the spike-specific TCR repertoire, nearly half reportedly target unmutated variant regions. Two AZD1222 administrations were followed by greater Spike-specific TCR breadth and depth.

Assay: immunoSEQ multiplex PCR; the TCRdb copy retains only in-frame clones and omits some. Of around 140,000 clones listed, approximately 85% are singletons. Trimming removed 10 bases at V and 4 bases at J, with 14 bases between. Germline assignment: CDR1 SGHNT and CDR2 YENEEA. The CDR3 is 14 amino acids. V gene TRBV11-3 combines with J gene TRBJ2-6; D possibly matches TRBD1 or TRBD2 (6 bases each). Sequences were derived from peripheral blood, sampled 28 days after the second dose of the MenACWY control vaccine. The sequence was collected from an adult who received the MenACWY meningococcal vaccine as a control. CDR3 in DNA: TGTGCCACCTCATCGGGGGCCGGGGCCAACGTCCTGACTTTC. Its translation: CATSSGAGANVLTF.